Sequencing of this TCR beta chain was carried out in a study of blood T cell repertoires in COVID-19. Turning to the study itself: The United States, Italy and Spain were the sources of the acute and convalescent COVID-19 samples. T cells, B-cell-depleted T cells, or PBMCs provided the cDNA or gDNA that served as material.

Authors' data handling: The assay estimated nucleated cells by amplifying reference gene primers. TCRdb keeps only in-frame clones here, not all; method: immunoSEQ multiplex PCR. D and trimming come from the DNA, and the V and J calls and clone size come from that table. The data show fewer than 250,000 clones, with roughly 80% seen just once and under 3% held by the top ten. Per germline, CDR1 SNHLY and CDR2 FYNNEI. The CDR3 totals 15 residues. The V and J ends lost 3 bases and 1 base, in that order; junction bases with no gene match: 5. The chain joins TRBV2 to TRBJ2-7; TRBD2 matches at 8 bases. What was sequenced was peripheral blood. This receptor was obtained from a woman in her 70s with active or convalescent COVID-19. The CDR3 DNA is TGTGCCAGCAGTGATAGGGCGGGAGGATCCTACGAGCAGTACTTC. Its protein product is CASSDRAGGSYEQYF.